This TCR beta chain was identified in a study of TIL therapy for anti-PD-1-resistant metastatic lung cancer. Study details: Patients had a median age of around 56 years (range about 38-85). Study-level points and caveats: Many TIL product clones were absent from baseline tumor, suggesting clonal contraction. TIL cultures after expansion showed higher clonality and lower diversity than baseline tumor (median roughly 6% vs 31%).

Sequencing used immunoSEQ v3. The protocol was immunoSEQ multiplex PCR, while the TCRdb copy is restricted to in-frame clones and leaves out a portion. The table includes about 50,000 clones, 70% to 85% detected once. This CDR3 contains 20 residues. CDR1 is SGHVS, CDR2 FQNEAQ, per germline. Losses at the gene ends were 5 bases for V and 2 bases for J; bases not matched to a gene: 19. Time point: pre-treatment sample, taken before nivolumab and TIL therapy. Tumor tissue came from excised metastases, mostly pleural nodules or supraclavicular lymph nodes. In the case of this clone: Antigen specificity is unknown.

V usage is TRBV7-8 and J usage is TRBJ1-5, with TRBD1 matching over 9 bases. Material: tumor tissue, obtained at baseline. The source of this sequence is a person aged 25-79 years with non-small cell lung cancer. Here the CDR3 reads CASSRMSFPGQGGRNQPQHF. Here the CDR3 DNA reads TGTGCCAGCAGCCGAATGAGTTTCCCGGGACAGGGAGGACGCAATCAGCCCCAGCATTTT.